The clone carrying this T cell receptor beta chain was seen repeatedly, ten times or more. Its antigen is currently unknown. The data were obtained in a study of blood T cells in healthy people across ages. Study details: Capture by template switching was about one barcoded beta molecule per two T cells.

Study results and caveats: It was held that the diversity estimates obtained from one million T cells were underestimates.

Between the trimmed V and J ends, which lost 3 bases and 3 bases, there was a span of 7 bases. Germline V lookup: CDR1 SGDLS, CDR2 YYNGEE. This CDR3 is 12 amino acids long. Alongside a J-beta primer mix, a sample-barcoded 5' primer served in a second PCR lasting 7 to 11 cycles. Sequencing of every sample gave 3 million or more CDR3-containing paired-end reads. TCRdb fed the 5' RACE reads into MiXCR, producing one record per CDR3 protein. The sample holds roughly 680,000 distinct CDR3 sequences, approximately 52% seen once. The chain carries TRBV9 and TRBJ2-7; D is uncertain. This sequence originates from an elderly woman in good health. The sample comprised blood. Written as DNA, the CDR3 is TGTGCCAGCAGCGCGGGTAGCTACGAGCAGTACTTC. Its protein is CASSAGSYEQYF.